A selection of T cell receptor beta chains follows, all from one sample in a study of shared clonotypes between healthy human individuals. Generated by immunoSEQ multiplex PCR, the TCRdb table keeps only in-frame clones and is missing some. Of 2,500,000 or so clones detected, 93% appear once; the ten largest clones hold approximately 0.35%. The sample was naive CD4+ T cells from PBMCs. The receptors originated from a man between 18 and 29 years old in good health. Some clones in this sample may be carry-over from other donors' samples. CDR3s include the opening cysteine and the closing phenylalanine or tryptophan. A D gene is named only where the DNA matches it firmly. Clone size appears in some rows only: once, few, many, or a class for an expanded clone.

d_call clone_size j_call v_call cdr3_aa cdr3_nt
- few TRBJ1-2 TRBV19 CASRRGSHGYTF TGTGCCAGTAGGAGGGGCAGTCACGGCTACACCTTC
TRBD2 - TRBJ2-1 TRBV7-9 CASSLVLTSGGTSYEQFF TGTGCCAGCAGCTTAGTTTTAACTAGCGGAGGCACCTCCTATGAGCAGTTCTTC
- once TRBJ2-1 TRBV14 CASSQKGTYNEQFF TGTGCCAGCAGCCAAAAGGGTACCTACAATGAGCAGTTCTTC
TRBD1 - TRBJ1-2 TRBV7-9 CASSRDRVGGYTF TGTGCCAGCAGCAGAGACAGGGTCGGAGGCTACACCTTC
TRBD1 - TRBJ2-5 TRBV19 CASSPAGGWETQYF TGTGCCAGTAGTCCAGCAGGGGGTTGGGAGACCCAGTACTTC
TRBD2 - TRBJ2-7 TRBV7-8 CASSQREGVYEQYF TGTGCCAGCAGCCAGCGGGAGGGCGTCTACGAGCAGTACTTC
- - TRBJ2-3 TRBV19 CASSTAGGGTDTQYF TGTGCCAGTAGTACAGCAGGGGGAGGAACAGATACGCAGTATTTT
TRBD2 - TRBJ2-1 TRBV5-1 CASSTGTSGTDEQFF TGCGCCAGCAGCACTGGGACTAGCGGGACGGATGAGCAGTTCTTC
- - TRBJ2-5 TRBV9 CASSASGRETQYF TGTGCCAGCAGCGCCTCAGGGAGAGAGACCCAGTACTTC
TRBD1 - TRBJ1-5 TRBV5-1 CASSPDPGTGYQPQHF TGCGCCAGCAGCCCGGACCCTGGGACAGGGTATCAGCCCCAGCATTTT
- - TRBJ1-1 TRBV6-1 CASSTLRGGEAFF TGTGCCAGCAGTACTCTAAGGGGCGGCGAAGCTTTCTTT
- - TRBJ2-7 TRBV6-1 CASSGNYIYEQYF TGTGCCAGCAGCGGGAACTACATCTACGAGCAGTACTTC
- few TRBJ1-1 TRBV10-1 CASSGSDRIQAFF TGCGCCAGCAGTGGCTCGGACCGAATTCAAGCTTTCTTT
- - TRBJ1-1 TRBV18 CASSVTERNTEAFF TGTGCCAGCTCAGTGACAGAGAGGAACACTGAAGCTTTCTTT
TRBD2 - TRBJ2-2 TRBV27 CASSLLAGGGDTGELFF TGTGCCAGCAGTTTACTAGCGGGAGGAGGGGACACCGGGGAGCTGTTTTTT
- - TRBJ2-4 TRBV6-1 CASSEEGSLGKNIQYF TGTGCCAGCAGTGAAGAGGGGTCCCTCGGCAAAAACATTCAGTACTTC